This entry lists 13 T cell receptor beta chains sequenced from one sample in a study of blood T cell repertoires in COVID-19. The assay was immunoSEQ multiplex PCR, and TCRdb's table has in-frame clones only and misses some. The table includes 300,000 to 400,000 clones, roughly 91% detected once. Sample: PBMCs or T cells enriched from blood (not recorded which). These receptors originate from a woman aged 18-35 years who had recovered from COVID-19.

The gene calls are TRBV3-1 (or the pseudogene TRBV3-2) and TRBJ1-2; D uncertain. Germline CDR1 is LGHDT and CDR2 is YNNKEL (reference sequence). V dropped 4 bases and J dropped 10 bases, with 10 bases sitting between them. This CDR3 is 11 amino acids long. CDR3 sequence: CASSLARDYTF. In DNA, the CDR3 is TGTGCCAGCAGCCTTGCTCGGGACTACACCTTC.

The CDR3 DNA reads TGCGCCAGCAGCCCTGTGGGGCTAACTCCCAATCAGCCCCAGCATTTT. Encoded protein: CASSPVGLTPNQPQHF. V is TRBV4-1 and J is TRBJ1-5, with D tentatively TRBD1 (5 bases). The CDR3 has 16 residues. V was pared by 4 bases and J by 3 bases, with 16 bases between. CDR1 and CDR2 from the germline V gene are MGHRA and YSYEKL.

The CDR3 region has the DNA TGTGCCAGCAGCTTAGCCTCCGGGACAGGGAACAATGAGCAGTTCTTC. It translates to CASSLASGTGNNEQFF. The chain links TRBV7-6 to TRBJ2-1; TRBD1 agrees at 9 bases. This CDR3 is built from 16 residues. In germline, CDR1 is SGHVS, CDR2 FNYEAQ. J lost 5 bases, V lost 0 bases, and 5 bases had no gene match.

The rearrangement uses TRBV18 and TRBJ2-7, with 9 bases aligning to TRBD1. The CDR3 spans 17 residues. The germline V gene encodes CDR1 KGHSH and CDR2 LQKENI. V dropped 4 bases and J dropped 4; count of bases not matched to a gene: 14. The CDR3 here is CASSRGTGRQLEYEQYF. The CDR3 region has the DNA TGTGCCAGCTCACGTGGGACAGGGAGGCAACTGGAGTACGAGCAGTACTTC.

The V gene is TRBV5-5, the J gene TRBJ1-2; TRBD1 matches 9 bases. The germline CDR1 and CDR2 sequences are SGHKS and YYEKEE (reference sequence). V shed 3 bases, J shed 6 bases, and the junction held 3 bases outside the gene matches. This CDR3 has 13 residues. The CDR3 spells CASSSDRGHGYTF. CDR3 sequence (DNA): TGTGCCAGCAGCTCGGACAGGGGACATGGCTACACCTTC.

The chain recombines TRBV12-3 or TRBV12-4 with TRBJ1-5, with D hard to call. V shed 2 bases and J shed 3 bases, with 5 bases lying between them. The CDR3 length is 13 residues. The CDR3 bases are TGTGCCAGCAGTTTACAGTACAATCAGCCCCAGCATTTT. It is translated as CASSLQYNQPQHF.

CDR3 in amino acids: CASSRWWTGEGHGYTF. The CDR3 DNA is TGTGCCAGCAGTCGATGGTGGACAGGGGAAGGTCATGGCTACACCTTC. The rearrangement joins TRBV6-6 to TRBJ1-2, with 9 bases fitting TRBD1. The CDR3 is 16 amino acids. V lost 5 bases, J lost 6 bases, and 13 bases stayed unmatched. The germline CDR1 and CDR2 sequences are MNHNY and SVGAGI (reference sequence).

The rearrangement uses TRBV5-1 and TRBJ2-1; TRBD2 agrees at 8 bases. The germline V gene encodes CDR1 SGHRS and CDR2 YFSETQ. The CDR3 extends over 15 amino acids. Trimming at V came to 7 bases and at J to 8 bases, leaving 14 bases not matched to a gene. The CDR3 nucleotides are TGCGCCAGCGCCCCGGGAAGCGGGGGAATGGATGAGCAGTTCTTC. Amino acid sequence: CASAPGSGGMDEQFF.

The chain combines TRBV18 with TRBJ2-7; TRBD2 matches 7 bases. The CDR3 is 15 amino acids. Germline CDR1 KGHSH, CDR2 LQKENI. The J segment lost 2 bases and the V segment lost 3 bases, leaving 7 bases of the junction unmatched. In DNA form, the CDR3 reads TGTGCCAGCTCACCGCCGGGACTACAACCCTACGAGCAGTACTTC. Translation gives CASSPPGLQPYEQYF.

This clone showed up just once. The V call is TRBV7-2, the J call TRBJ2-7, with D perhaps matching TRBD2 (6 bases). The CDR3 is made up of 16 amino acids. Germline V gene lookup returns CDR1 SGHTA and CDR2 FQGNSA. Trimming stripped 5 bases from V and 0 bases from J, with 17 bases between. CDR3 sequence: CASSPPRGLHSYEQYF. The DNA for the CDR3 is TGTGCCAGCAGCCCCCCGCGAGGACTACACTCCTACGAGCAGTACTTC.

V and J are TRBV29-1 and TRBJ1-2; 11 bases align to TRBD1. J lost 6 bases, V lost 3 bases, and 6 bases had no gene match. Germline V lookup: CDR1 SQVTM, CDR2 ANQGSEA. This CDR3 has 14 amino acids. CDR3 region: CSVDTGQGVHGYTF. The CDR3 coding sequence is TGCAGCGTTGATACGGGACAGGGGGTCCATGGCTACACCTTC.

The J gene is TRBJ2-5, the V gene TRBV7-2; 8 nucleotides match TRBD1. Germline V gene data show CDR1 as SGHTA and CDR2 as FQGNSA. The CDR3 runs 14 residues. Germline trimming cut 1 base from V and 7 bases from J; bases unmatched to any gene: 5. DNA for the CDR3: TGTGCCAGCAGCTTAGGACAGGGGTTTGGGACCCAGTACTTC. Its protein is CASSLGQGFGTQYF.

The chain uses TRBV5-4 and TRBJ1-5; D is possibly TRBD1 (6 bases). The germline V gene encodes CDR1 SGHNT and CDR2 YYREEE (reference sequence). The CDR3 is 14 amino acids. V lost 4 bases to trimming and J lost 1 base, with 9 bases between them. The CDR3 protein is CASSLDSSNQPQHF. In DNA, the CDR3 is TGTGCCAGCAGCCTGGACAGCAGCAATCAGCCCCAGCATTTT.